This TCR beta chain was sequenced for a study of chemoradiotherapy in HPV16-positive cancers. Overall study: Functional T-cell assays on two HPV16-positive patients' cells defined candidate HPV-specific clones and common TCR motifs. Whole-study results and caveats: During treatment, candidate HPV-specific clones and E7-related motifs expanded in tumor. Better recurrence-free survival went with HPV-responsive T-cell expansion in HPV16-positive patients.

CDR3 size: 19 residues. The V gene lost 1 base and the J gene lost 2 bases, with 23 bases spanning the gap. The V gene's germline CDR1 is SGHAT and CDR2 FQNNGV. Clones were read by immunoSEQ multiplex PCR, and TCRdb kept only the in-frame ones, dropping some. The data show 29,000 or so clones, roughly 92% seen once. To note about this clone: Its antigen is currently unknown.

Here the sequenced sample was blood, taken from a patient who underwent chemoradiotherapy. The TCR sequence derives from a human donor with HPV-associated anogenital cancer. This chain links TRBV11-2 with TRBJ1-2; tentative D call: TRBD1 (5 bases). The CDR3 coding sequence is TGTGCCAGCAGCTTAGCCTCTGTCTCGGTAACAGGAGCGAACTATGGCTACACCTTC. Its translation: CASSLASVSVTGANYGYTF.